This record concerns one T cell receptor (beta chain) sequence. Authors' processing steps: Amplification with reference gene primers provided the estimates of nucleated cell counts. Profiling relied on immunoSEQ multiplex PCR, and the TCRdb table lists in-frame clones only, not all of them. V and J calls and clone size are copied from that table; D and trimming were computed from the DNA. The table records over 200,000 clones, roughly 84% of them present only once. This record belongs to a study of blood T cell repertoires in COVID-19. Overall study context: T cells, B-cell-depleted T cells, or PBMCs supplied cDNA or gDNA.

The CDR3 is made up of 15 amino acids. Germline loops: CDR1 SGHRS, CDR2 YFSETQ. V shed 3 bases, J shed 7 bases, and the junction held 7 bases outside the gene matches. The chain carries TRBV5-1 and TRBJ1-6; 7 bases fit TRBD1. This sequence originates from a man aged 40-49 years with active or convalescent COVID-19. Sequencing was carried out using peripheral blood. The CDR3 spells CASSSAQGLNSPLHF. DNA for the CDR3: TGCGCCAGCAGCTCGGCACAGGGGCTGAATTCACCCCTCCACTTT.